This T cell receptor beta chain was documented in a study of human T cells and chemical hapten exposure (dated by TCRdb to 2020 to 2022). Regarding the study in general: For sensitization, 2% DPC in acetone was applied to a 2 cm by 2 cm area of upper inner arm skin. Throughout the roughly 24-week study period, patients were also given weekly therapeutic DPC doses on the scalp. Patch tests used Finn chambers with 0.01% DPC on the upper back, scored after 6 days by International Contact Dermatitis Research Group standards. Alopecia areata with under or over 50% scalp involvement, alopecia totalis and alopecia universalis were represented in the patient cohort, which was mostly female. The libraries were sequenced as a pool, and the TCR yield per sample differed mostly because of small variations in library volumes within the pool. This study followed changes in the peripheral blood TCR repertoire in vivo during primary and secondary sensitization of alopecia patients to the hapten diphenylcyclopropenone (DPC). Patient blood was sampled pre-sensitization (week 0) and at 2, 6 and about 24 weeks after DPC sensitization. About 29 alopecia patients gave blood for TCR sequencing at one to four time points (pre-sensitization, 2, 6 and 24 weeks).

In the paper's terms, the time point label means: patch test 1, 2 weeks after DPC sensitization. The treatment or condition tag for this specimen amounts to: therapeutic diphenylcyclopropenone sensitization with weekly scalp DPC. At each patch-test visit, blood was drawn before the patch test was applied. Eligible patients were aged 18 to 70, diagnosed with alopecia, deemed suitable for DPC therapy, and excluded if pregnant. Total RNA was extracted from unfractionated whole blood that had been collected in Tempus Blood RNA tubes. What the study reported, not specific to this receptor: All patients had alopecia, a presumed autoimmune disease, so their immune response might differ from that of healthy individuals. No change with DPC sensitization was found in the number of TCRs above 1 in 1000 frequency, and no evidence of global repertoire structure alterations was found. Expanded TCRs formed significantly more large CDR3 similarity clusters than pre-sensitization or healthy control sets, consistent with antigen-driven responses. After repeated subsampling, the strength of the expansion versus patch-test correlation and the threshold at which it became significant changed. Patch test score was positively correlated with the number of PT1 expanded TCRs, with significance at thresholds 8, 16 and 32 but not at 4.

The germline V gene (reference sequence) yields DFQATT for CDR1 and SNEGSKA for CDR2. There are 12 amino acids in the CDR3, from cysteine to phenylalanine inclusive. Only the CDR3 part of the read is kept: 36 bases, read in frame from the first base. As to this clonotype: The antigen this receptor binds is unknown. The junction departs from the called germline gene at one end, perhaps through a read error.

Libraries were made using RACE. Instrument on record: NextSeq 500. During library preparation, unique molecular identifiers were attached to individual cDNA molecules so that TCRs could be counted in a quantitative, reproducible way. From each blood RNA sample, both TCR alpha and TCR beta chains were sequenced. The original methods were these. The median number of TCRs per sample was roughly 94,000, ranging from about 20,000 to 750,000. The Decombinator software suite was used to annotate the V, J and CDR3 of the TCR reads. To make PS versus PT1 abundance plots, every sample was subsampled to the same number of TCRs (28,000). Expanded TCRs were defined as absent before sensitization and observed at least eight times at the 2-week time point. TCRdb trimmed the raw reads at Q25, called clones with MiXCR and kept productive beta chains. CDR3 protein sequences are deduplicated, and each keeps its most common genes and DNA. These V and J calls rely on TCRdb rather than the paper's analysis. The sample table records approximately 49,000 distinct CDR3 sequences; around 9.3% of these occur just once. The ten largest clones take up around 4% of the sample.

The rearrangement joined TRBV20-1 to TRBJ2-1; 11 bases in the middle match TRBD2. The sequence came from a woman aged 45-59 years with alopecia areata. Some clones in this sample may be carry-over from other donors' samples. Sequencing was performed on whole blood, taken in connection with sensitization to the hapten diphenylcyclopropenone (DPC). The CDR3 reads CSARILAGVLLF. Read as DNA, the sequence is TGCAGTGCTAGAATACTAGCGGGAGTACTGCTCTTC.